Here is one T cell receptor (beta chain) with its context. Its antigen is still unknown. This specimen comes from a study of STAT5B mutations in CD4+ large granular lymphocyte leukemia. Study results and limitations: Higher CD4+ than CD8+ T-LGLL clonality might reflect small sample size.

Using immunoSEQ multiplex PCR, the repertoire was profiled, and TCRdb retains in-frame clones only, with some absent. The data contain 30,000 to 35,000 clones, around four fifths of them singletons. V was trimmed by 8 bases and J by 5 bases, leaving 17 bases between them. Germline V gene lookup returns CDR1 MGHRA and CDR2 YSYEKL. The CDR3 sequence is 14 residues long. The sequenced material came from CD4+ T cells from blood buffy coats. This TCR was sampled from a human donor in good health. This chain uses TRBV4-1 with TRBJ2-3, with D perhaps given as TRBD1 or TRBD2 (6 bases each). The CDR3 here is CASSKRAGVDTQYF. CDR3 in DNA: TGCGCCAGCTCGAAGCGGGCAGGGGTAGATACGCAGTATTTT.